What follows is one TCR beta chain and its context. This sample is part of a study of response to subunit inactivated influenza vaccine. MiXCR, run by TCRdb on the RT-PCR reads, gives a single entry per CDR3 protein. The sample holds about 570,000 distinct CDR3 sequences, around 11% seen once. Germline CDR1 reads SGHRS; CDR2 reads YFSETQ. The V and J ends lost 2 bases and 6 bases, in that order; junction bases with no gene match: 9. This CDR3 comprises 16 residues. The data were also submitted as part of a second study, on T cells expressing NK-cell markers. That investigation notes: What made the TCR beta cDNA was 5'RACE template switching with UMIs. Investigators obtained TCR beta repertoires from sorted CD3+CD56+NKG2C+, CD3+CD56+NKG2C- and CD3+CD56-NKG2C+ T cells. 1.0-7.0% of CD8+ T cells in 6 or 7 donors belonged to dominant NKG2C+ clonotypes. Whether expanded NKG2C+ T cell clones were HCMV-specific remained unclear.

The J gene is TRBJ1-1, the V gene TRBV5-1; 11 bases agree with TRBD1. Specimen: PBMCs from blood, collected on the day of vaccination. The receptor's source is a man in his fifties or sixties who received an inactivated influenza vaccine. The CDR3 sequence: CASSFGRTGGDSEAFF. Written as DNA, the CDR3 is TGCGCCAGCAGCTTCGGAAGGACAGGGGGCGATTCTGAAGCTTTCTTT.